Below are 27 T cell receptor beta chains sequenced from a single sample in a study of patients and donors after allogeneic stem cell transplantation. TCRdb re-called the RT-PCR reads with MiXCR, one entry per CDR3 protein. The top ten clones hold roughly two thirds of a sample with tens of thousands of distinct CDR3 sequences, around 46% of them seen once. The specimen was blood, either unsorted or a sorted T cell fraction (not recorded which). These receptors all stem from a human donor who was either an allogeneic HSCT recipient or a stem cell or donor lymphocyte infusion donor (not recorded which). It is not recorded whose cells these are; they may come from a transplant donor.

DNA of the CDR3: TGTGCCAGCAGCCAAGCCAAAGGGGGTAAGAACACTGAAGCTTTCTTT. Residues: CASSQAKGGKNTEAFF. V gene TRBV4-2 combines with J gene TRBJ1-1; D may be TRBD1 (6 bases). This CDR3 is 16 amino acids long. Germline V gene lookup returns CDR1 LGHNA and CDR2 YNFKEQ. Trimming pared 1 base from V and 1 base from J, leaving 13 bases between.

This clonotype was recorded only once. The CDR3 protein is CSAIHSPLHF. For the CDR3, the DNA is TGCAGTGCTATTCATTCACCCCTCCACTTT. The chain has TRBV20-1 and TRBJ1-6; D remains unclear. Between the trimmed V and J ends, which lost 4 bases and 8 bases, there was a span of 3 bases. CDR1 and CDR2 from the germline V gene are DFQATT and SNEGSKA (reference sequence). The CDR3 runs 10 residues.

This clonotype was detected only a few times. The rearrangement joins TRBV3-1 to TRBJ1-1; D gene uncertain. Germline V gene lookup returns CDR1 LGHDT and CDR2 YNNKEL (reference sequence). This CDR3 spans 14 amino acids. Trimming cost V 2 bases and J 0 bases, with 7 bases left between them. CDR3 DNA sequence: TGTGCCAGCAGCCAACTAGGAGTGAACACTGAAGCTTTCTTT. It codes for CASSQLGVNTEAFF.

The CDR3 coding sequence is TGCGCCAGCAGCCAAGCGGGAGCCATAGGGTACGAGCAGTACTTC. Its translation is CASSQAGAIGYEQYF. The chain couples TRBV4-3 to TRBJ2-7; D might be TRBD2 (6 bases). This CDR3 contains 15 residues. The V end lost 1 base, the J end lost 4 bases, and 14 bases lay between the germline ends. The germline CDR1 and CDR2 sequences are LGHNA and YSLEER.

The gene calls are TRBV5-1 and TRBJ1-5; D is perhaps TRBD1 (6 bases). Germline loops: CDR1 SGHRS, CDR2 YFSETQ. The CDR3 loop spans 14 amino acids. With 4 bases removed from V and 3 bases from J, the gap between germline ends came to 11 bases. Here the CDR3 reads CASSPGTTNQPQHF. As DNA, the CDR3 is TGCGCCAGCAGCCCCGGGACAACCAATCAGCCCCAGCATTTT.

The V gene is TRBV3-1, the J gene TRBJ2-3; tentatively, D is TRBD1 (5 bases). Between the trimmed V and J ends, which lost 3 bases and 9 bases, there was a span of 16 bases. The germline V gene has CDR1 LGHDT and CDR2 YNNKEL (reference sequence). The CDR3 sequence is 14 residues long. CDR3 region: CASSQAAPGATQYF. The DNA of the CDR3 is TGTGCCAGCAGCCAGGCCGCCCCTGGGGCGACGCAGTATTTT.

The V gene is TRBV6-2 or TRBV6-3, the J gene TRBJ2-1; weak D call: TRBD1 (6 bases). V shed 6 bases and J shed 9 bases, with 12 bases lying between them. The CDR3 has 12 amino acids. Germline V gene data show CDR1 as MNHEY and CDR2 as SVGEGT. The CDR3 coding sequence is TGTGCCAGCAGCTATAACAGGGTTGAGCAGTTCTTC. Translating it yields CASSYNRVEQFF.

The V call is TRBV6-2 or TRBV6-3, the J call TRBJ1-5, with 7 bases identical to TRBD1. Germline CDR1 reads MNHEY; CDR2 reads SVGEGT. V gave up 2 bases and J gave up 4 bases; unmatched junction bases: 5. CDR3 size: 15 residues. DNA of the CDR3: TGTGCCAGCAGTTACGGACAGGCCCGTAATCAGCCCCAGCATTTT. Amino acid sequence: CASSYGQARNQPQHF.

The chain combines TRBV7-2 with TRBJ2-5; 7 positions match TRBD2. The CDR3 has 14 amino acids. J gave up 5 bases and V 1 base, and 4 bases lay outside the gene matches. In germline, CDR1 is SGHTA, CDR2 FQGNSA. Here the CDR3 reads CASSLVRESETQYF. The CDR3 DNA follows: TGTGCCAGCAGCTTAGTGCGGGAGAGCGAGACCCAGTACTTC.

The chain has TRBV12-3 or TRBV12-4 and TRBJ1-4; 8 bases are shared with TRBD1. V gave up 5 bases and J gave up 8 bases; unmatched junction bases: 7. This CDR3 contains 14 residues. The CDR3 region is CASSRQGAQEKLFF. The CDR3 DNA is TGTGCCAGCAGTCGCCAGGGGGCGCAGGAAAAACTGTTTTTT.

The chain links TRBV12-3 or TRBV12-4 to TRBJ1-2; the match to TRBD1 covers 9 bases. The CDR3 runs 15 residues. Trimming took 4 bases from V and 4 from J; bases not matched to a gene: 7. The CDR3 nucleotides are TGTGCCAGCAGTTCTACGGGGACAGGGAGCTATGGCTACACCTTC. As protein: CASSSTGTGSYGYTF.

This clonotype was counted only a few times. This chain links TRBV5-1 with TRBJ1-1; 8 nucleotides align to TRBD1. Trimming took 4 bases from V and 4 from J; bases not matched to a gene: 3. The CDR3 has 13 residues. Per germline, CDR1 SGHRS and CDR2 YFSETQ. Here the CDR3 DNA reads TGCGCCAGCAGCGCACAGGGGGGCACTGAAGCTTTCTTT. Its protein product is CASSAQGGTEAFF. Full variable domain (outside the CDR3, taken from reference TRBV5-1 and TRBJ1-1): KAGVTQTPRYLIKTRGQQVTLSCSPISGHRSVSWYQQTPGQGLQFLFEYFSETQRNKGNFPGRFSGRQFSNSRSEMNVSTLELGDSALYLCASSAQGGTEAFFGQGTRLTVV.

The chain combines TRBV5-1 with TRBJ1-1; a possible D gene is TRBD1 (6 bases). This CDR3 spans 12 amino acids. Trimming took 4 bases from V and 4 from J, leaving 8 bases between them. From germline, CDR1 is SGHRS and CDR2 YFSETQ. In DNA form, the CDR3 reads TGCGCCAGCAGCCAGGGGTCCACTGAAGCTTTCTTT. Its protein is CASSQGSTEAFF.

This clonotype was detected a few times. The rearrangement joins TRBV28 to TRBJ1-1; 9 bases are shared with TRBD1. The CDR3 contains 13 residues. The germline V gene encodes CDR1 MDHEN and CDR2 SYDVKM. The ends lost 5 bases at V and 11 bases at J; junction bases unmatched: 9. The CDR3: CASSLNRGRGAFF. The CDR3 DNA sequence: TGTGCCAGCAGTCTAAACAGGGGGCGAGGCGCTTTCTTT.

The CDR3 here is CASSFQTSGDYNEQFF. CDR3 DNA sequence: TGTGCCAGCAGCTTCCAGACTAGCGGAGATTACAATGAGCAGTTCTTC. J is TRBJ2-1 and V is TRBV7-9; 9 bases match TRBD2. V lost 3 bases, J lost 4 bases, and 7 bases stayed unmatched. From germline, CDR1 is SEHNR and CDR2 FQNEAQ (reference sequence). The CDR3 runs to 16 residues. The full variable domain, rest sourced from reference TRBV7-9 and TRBJ2-1, is DTGVSQNPRHKITKRGQNVTFRCDPISEHNRLYWYRQTLGQGPEFLTYFQNEAQLEKSRLLSDRFSAERPKGSFSTLEIQRTEQGDSAMYLCASSFQTSGDYNEQFFGPGTRLTVL.

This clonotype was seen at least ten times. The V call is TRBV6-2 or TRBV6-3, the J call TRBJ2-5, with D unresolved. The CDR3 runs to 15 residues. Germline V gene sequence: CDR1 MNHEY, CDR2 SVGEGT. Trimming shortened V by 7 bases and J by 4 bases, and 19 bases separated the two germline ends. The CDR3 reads CASTLVPIHTETQYF. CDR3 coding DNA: TGTGCCAGCACACTCGTCCCGATCCATACAGAGACCCAGTACTTC.

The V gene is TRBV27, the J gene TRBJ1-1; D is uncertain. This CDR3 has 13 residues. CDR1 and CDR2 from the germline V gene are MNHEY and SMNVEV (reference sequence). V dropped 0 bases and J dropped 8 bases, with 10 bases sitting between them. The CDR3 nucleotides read TGTGCCAGCAGTTTATCTCGACGGATCGAAGCTTTCTTT. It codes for CASSLSRRIEAFF.

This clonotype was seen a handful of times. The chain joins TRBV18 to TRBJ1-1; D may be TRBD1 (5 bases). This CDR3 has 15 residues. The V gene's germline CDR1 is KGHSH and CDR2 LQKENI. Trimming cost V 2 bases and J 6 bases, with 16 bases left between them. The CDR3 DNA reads TGTGCCAGCTCACCAAAGTTTACCATCAGGGCTGAAGCTTTCTTT. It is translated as CASSPKFTIRAEAFF.

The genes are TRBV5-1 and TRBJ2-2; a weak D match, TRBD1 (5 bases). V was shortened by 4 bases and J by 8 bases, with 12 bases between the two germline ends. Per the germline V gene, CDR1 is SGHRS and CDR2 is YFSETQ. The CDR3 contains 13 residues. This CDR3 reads CASSTDPGGELFF. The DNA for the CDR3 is TGCGCCAGCAGCACCGACCCAGGGGGGGAGCTGTTTTTT.

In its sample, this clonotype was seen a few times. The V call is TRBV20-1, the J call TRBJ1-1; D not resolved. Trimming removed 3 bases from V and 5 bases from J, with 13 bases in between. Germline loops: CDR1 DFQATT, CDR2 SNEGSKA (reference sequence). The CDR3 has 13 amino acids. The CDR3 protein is CSARDVSRTEAFF. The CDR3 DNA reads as TGCAGTGCTAGGGATGTATCTCGGACTGAAGCTTTCTTT.

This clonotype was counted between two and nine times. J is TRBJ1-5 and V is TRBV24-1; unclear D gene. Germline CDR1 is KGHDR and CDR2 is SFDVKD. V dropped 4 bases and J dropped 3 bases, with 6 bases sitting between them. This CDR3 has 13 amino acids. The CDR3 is CATSDGVNQPQHF. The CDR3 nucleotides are TGTGCCACCAGTGACGGTGTCAATCAGCCCCAGCATTTT.

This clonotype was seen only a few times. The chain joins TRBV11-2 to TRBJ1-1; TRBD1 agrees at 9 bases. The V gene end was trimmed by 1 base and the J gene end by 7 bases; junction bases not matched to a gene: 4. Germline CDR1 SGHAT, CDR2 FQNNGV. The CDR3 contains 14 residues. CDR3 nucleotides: TGTGCCAGCAGCTTAGTTGCGACAGGGGGTGAAGCTTTCTTT. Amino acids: CASSLVATGGEAFF. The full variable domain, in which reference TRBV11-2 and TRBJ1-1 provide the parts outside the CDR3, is EAGVAQSPRYKIIEKRQSVAFWCNPISGHATLYWYQQILGQGPKLLIQFQNNGVVDDSQLPKDRFSAERLKGVDSTLKIQPAKLEDSAVYLCASSLVATGGEAFFGQGTRLTVV.

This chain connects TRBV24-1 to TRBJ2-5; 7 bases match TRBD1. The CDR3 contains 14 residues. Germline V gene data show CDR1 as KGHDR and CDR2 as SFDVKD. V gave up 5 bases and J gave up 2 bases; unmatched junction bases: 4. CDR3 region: CATSVGTAQETQYF. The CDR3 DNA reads TGTGCCACCAGTGTAGGGACAGCACAAGAGACCCAGTACTTC.

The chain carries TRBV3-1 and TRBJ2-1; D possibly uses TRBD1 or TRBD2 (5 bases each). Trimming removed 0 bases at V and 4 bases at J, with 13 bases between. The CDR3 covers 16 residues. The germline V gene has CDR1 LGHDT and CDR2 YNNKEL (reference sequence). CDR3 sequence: CASSQDWSGAYNEQFF. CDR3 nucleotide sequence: TGTGCCAGCAGCCAAGATTGGTCCGGGGCTTACAATGAGCAGTTCTTC.

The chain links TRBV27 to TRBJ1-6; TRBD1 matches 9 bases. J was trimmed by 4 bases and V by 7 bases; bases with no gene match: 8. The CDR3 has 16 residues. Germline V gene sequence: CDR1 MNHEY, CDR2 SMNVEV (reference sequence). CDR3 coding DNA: TGTGCCAGCACCAGGACAGGGGCCACATATAATTCACCCCTCCACTTT. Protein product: CASTRTGATYNSPLHF.

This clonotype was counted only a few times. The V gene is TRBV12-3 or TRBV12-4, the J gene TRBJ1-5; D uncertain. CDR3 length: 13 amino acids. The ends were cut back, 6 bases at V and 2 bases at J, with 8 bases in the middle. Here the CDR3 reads CASRPEGNQPQHF. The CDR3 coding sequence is TGTGCCAGCAGACCCGAGGGCAATCAGCCCCAGCATTTT.

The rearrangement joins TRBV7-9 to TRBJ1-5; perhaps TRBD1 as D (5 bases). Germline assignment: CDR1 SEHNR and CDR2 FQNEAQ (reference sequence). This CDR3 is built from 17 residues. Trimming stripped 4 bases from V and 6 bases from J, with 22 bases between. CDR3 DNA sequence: TGTGCCAGCAGCTCAGGGCTCTCGGAGCTGGAATTTCAGCCCCAGCATTTT. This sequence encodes CASSSGLSELEFQPQHF. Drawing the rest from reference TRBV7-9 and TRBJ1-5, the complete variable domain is DTGVSQNPRHKITKRGQNVTFRCDPISEHNRLYWYRQTLGQGPEFLTYFQNEAQLEKSRLLSDRFSAERPKGSFSTLEIQRTEQGDSAMYLCASSSGLSELEFQPQHFGDGTRLSIL.